This is a list of T cell receptor beta chains from one sample in a study of shared clonotypes between healthy human individuals. Using immunoSEQ multiplex PCR, the repertoire was profiled, and TCRdb retains in-frame clones only, with some absent. The data contain about 490,000 clones, less than 80% of them singletons. The sample was PBMCs. The receptors originated from a woman between 40 and 55 years old in good health. Some clones in this sample may be carry-over from other donors' samples. Both conserved end residues are trimmed from each CDR3. Clone size is not always given. Where it is, it says once, few, many or a class for expanded clones.

V	size	CDR3
TRBV2	NA	ASSGRAGELF
TRBV19	NA	ASSVTGLMNTEAF
TRBV15	NA	ATSRNLAGDYEQY
TRBV5-1	NA	ASSLRSSSYNEQF
TRBV28	once	ASSLVDNEQF
TRBV4-2	few	ASSQETGQGRYEQY
TRBV5-1	NA	ASSLTVTSYEQY
TRBV11-3	few	ASSLNLRRGYT
TRBV19	NA	ASSIEVATEAF
TRBV7-9	NA	ASRSGGGGNTIY
TRBV28	many	ASSLGAGRRRETQY
TRBV11-2	NA	ASSVAGTPITDTQY
TRBV29-1	few	SVEKGAEAF
TRBV30	few	AWAGRDEKLF
TRBV7-2	NA	ASSFRDRVKDTQY
TRBV19	NA	ASSPRDRGALNTEAF
TRBV6-6	NA	ASSYRPDTQY
TRBV10-1	NA	ASSDLAGGYYNEQF